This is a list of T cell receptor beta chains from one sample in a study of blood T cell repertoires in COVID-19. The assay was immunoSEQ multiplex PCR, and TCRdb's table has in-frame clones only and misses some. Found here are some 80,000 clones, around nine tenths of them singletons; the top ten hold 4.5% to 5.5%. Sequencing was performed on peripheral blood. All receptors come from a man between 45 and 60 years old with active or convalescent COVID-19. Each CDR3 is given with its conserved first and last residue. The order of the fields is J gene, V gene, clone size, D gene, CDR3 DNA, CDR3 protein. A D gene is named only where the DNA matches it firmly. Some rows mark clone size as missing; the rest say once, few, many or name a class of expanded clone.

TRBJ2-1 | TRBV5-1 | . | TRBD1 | TGCGCCAGCACCTCCCCTCCAGGGGGCGCCTCCAATGAGCAGTTCTTC | CASTSPPGGASNEQFF
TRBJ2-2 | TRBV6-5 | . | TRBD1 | TGTGCCAGCGGCAGACAGGGGGTAGGCGGGGAGCTGTTTTTT | CASGRQGVGGELFF
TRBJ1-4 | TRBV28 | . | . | TGTGCCAGCAGTTTAAGTACAGCGGGAAATGAAAAACTGTTTTTT | CASSLSTAGNEKLFF
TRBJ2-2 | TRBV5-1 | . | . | TGCGCCAGCAGCTTGGGAGGGTTAGGCACCGGGGAGCTGTTTTTT | CASSLGGLGTGELFF
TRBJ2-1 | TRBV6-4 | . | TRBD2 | TGTGCCAGCAGTGAAGCGGGGGGCTGGGATGAGCAGTTCTTC | CASSEAGGWDEQFF
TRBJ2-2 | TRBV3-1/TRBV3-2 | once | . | TGTGCCAGCAGTAGAACGGGACACAACCTGAACACCGGGGAGCTGTTTTTT | CASSRTGHNLNTGELFF
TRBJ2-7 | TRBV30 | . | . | TGTGCCTGGAGCGTTTTAGACAGAGAGCAGTACTTC | CAWSVLDREQYF
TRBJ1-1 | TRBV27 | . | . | TGTGCCAGCAGTGCGGGGCTGAGTAGCACTGAAGCTTTCTTT | CASSAGLSSTEAFF
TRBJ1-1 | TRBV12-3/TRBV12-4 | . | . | TGTGCCAGCAGTTTAAAACAGCACCAAGCTTTCTTT | CASSLKQHQAFF
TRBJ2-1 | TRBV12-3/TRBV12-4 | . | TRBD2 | TGTGCCAGCAGTTTCCTAGCGGGGCAGCAGTTCTTC | CASSFLAGQQFF
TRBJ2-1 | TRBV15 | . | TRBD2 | TGTGCCACCAGCAGAGATAGGCTAGCGGGCTACAATGAGCAGTTCTTC | CATSRDRLAGYNEQFF
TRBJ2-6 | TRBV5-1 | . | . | TGCGCCAGCAGCTTCGAGCACTCTGGGGCCAACGTCCTGACTTTC | CASSFEHSGANVLTF
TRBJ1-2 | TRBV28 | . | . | TGTGCCAGCAGTTTGGGGGGGGCTCAATATGGCTACACCTTC | CASSLGGAQYGYTF
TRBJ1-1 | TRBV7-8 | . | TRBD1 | TGTGCCAGCAGCTTCGGGACAGGGGGCATCGGCGGTGAAGCTTTCTTT | CASSFGTGGIGGEAFF
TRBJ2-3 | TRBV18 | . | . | TGTGCCAGCTCACCACCAGCTACAGATACGCAGTATTTT | CASSPPATDTQYF
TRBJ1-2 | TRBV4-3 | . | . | TGCGCCAGCAGCCAAGATTGGATGCAGGGCTCTGGCTACACCTTC | CASSQDWMQGSGYTF
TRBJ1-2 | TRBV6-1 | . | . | TGTGCCAGCAGTGAAGTTCCTATTTATGGCTACACCTTC | CASSEVPIYGYTF
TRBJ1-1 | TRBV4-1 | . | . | TGCGCCAGCAGCCAAGGGCCAGAGAACACTGAAGCTTTCTTT | CASSQGPENTEAFF
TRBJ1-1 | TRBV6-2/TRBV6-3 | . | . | TGTGCCAGCAGCCCCGGACGGAGGATGAACACTGAAGCTTTCTTT | CASSPGRRMNTEAFF
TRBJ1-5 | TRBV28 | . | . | TGTGCCGACTCGGGACCAGGGGAACATCAGCCCCAGCATTTT | CADSGPGEHQPQHF
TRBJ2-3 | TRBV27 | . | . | TGTGCCAGCAGTCCAACAGGGAAGCGGACGCAGTATTTT | CASSPTGKRTQYF
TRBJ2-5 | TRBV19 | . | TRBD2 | TGTGCCAGTAGTTCCCGCGGGGGGGAAGAGACCCAGTACTTC | CASSSRGGEETQYF
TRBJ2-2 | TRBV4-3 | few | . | TGCGCCAGCAGCCAAGATTTAGGGAGAACCGGGGAGCTGTTTTTT | CASSQDLGRTGELFF
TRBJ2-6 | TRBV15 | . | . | TGTGCCACCAGCAGAGGCGACTCTGGGGCCAACGTCCTGACTTTC | CATSRGDSGANVLTF
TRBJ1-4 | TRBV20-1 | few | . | TGCAGTGCTCGACTTGGGAAACTGTTTTTT | CSARLGKLFF
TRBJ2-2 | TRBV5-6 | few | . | TGTGCCAGCAGCTTGGGACAGAAGAACACCGGGGAGCTGTTTTTT | CASSLGQKNTGELFF
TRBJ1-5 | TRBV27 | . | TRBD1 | TGTGCCAGCACCCCGGGACAGGGGAAAGGTCAGCCCCAGCATTTT | CASTPGQGKGQPQHF